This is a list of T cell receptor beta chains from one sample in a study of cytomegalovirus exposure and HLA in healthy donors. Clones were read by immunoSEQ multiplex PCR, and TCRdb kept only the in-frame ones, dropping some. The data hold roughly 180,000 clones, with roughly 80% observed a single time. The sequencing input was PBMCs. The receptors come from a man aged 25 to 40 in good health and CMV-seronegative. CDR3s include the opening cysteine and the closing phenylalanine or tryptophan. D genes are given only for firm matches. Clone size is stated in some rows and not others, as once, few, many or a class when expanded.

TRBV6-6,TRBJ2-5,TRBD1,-,CATTGTEASEQYF,TGTGCCACCACCGGGACAGAAGCTAGTGAGCAGTACTTC
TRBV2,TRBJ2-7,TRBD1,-,CASSMDRGYEQYF,TGTGCCAGCAGTATGGACAGGGGGTACGAGCAGTACTTC
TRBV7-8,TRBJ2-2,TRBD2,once,CASSHGLARTGELFF,TGTGCCAGCAGCCACGGACTAGCGAGGACCGGGGAGCTGTTTTTT
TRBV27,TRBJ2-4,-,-,CASSPQDIFKNIQYF,TGTGCCAGCAGTCCCCAAGACATCTTCAAAAACATTCAGTACTTC
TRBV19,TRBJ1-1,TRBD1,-,CASSRGTGNTEAFF,TGTGCCAGTAGTCGTGGGACAGGGAACACTGAAGCTTTCTTT
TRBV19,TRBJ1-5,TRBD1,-,CASSPYRGQGNQPQHF,TGTGCCAGTAGTCCCTACAGGGGGCAGGGCAATCAGCCCCAGCATTTT
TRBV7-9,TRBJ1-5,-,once,CASSRGVFGNQPQHF,TGTGCCAGCAGCCGGGGTGTTTTCGGGAATCAGCCCCAGCATTTT
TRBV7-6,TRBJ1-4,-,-,CASTPSSTNEKLFF,TGTGCCAGCACCCCAAGCTCAACTAATGAAAAACTGTTTTTT
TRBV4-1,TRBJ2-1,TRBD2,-,CASSRGGLAVLGNEQFF,TGCGCCAGCAGCCGCGGAGGACTAGCGGTTTTAGGTAATGAGCAGTTCTTC
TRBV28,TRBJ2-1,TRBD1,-,CASSLPEFVGQESSYNEQFF,TGCGCCAGCAGTTTACCAGAGTTTGTCGGACAGGAAAGCTCCTACAATGAGCAGTTCTTC
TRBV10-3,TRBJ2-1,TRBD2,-,CAISGIAGGPSSYNEQFF,TGTGCCATCAGTGGCATAGCGGGGGGGCCCAGCTCCTACAATGAGCAGTTCTTC
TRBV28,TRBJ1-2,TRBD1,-,CASSLGFGTDYGYTF,TGTGCCAGCAGTTTAGGGTTCGGGACAGACTATGGCTACACCTTC
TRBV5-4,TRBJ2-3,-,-,CASGGGPTDTQYF,TGTGCCAGCGGGGGGGGGCCCACAGATACGCAGTATTTT
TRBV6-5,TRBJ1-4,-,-,CASRNGGFANEKLFF,TGTGCCAGCAGAAACGGGGGTTTCGCTAATGAAAAACTGTTTTTT
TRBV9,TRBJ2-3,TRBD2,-,CASSVMGLAGGKQYF,TGTGCCAGCAGCGTTATGGGACTAGCGGGAGGCAAGCAGTATTTT
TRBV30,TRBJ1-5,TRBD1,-,CAWTGQGDQPQHF,TGTGCCTGGACCGGACAGGGAGATCAGCCCCAGCATTTT
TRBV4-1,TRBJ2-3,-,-,CASSPQYTDTQYF,TGCGCCAGCAGCCCCCAGTACACAGATACGCAGTATTTT
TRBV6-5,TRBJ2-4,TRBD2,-,CASSSLAGKAKNIQYF,TGTGCCAGCAGTTCACTAGCGGGGAAAGCCAAAAACATTCAGTACTTC
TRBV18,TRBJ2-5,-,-,CASSIGGGLSETQYF,TGTGCCAGCTCAATTGGGGGAGGACTCTCGGAGACCCAGTACTTC
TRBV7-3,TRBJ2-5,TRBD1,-,CASSLGGGQEETQYF,TGTGCCAGCAGCTTAGGAGGGGGACAGGAAGAGACCCAGTACTTC
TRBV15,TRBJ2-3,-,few,CATSRVGRLPGSADTQYF,TGTGCCACCAGCAGAGTGGGTCGTCTTCCTGGGAGTGCAGATACGCAGTATTTT
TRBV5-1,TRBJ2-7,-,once,CASSLGGGVYEQYF,TGCGCCAGCAGCTTGGGGGGCGGAGTCTACGAGCAGTACTTC
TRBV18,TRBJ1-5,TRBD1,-,CASSLQGSQPQHF,TGTGCCAGCTCACTACAGGGGTCTCAGCCCCAGCATTTT
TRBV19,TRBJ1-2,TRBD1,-,CASSVQGVGGYTF,TGTGCCAGTAGTGTACAGGGGGTAGGTGGCTACACCTTC
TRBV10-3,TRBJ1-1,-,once,CAISESGLDTEAFF,TGTGCCATCAGTGAATCAGGGCTGGACACTGAAGCTTTCTTT
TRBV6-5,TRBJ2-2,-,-,CASRGNHRSGELFF,TGTGCCAGCAGAGGGAATCACAGGTCCGGGGAGCTGTTTTTT
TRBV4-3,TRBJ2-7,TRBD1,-,CASSQGRQGVMYEQYF,TGCGCCAGCAGCCAAGGGCGACAGGGGGTCATGTACGAGCAGTACTTC
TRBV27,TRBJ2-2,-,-,CASSLGADGELFF,TGTGCCAGCAGTTTAGGGGCGGACGGGGAGCTGTTTTTT
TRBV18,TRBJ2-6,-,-,CASSPGPLSGANVLTF,TGTGCCAGCTCACCTGGGCCACTCTCTGGGGCCAACGTCCTGACTTTC
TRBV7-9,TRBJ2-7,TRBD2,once,CASSSPSSGVPYEQYF,TGTGCCAGCAGCTCCCCCTCTAGCGGGGTACCCTACGAGCAGTACTTC
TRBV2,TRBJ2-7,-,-,CAREQTGPIFGQYF,TGTGCCAGGGAACAGACAGGCCCAATCTTTGGGCAGTACTTC
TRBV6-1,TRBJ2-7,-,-,CASSEALPAGGSYEQYF,TGTGCCAGCAGTGAAGCGCTTCCGGCAGGGGGGTCCTACGAGCAGTACTTC
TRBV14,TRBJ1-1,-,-,CASSQAVNTEAFF,TGTGCCAGCAGCCAAGCTGTGAACACTGAAGCTTTCTTT
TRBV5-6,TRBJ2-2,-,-,CASSRMGGGASGELFF,TGTGCCAGCAGCCGCATGGGTGGGGGCGCTTCCGGGGAGCTGTTTTTT
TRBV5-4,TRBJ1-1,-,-,CASSATGISKSEAFF,TGTGCCAGCAGCGCGACCGGGATTTCAAAATCTGAAGCTTTCTTT
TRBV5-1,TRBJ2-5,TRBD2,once,CASSLPGLAGLKTQYF,TGCGCCAGCAGCTTGCCGGGACTAGCGGGGTTAAAGACCCAGTACTTC
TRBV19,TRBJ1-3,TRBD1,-,CASRRRDSSGNTIYF,TGTGCCAGTAGGCGCCGGGACAGCTCTGGAAACACCATATATTTT
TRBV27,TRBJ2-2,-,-,CASSPSQGESTGELFF,TGTGCCAGCAGCCCATCACAGGGTGAGAGCACCGGGGAGCTGTTTTTT
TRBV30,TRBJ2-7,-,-,CAWSPPPGYEQYF,TGTGCCTGGAGTCCGCCCCCGGGGTACGAGCAGTACTTC
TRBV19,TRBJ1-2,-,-,CASSISGYGYTF,TGTGCCAGTAGTATCTCAGGCTATGGCTACACCTTC